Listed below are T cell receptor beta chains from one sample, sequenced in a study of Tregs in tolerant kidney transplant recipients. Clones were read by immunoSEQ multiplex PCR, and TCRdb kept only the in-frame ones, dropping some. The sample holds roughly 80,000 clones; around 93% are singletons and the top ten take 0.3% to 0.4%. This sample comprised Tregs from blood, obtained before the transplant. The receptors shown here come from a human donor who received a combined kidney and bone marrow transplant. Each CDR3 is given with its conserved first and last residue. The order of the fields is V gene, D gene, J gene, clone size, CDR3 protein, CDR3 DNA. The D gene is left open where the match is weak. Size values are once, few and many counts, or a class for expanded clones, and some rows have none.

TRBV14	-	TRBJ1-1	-	CASSPRRGDTEAFF	TGTGCCAGCAGCCCCAGGCGGGGAGACACTGAAGCTTTCTTT
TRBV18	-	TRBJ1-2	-	CASSPGHLRPPYGYTF	TGTGCCAGCTCACCGGGACATCTCCGTCCCCCCTATGGCTACACCTTC
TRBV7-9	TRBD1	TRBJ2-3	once	CASSPPRGHEDTQYF	TGTGCCAGCAGCCCCCCCAGGGGGCATGAAGATACGCAGTATTTT
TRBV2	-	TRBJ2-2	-	CASRGDRNTGELFF	TGTGCCAGCAGGGGAGACAGGAACACCGGGGAGCTGTTTTTT
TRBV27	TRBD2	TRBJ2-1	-	CASSLRTSGNNEQFF	TGTGCCAGCAGTCTTCGGACTAGCGGGAACAATGAGCAGTTCTTC
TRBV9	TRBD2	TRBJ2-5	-	CASSVNGAGGPQETQYF	TGTGCCAGCAGCGTTAACGGAGCGGGAGGGCCCCAAGAGACCCAGTACTTC
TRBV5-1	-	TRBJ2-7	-	CASSLAQVTGEQYF	TGCGCCAGCAGCTTGGCCCAGGTGACCGGCGAGCAGTACTTC
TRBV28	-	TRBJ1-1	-	CASRGRGARSEAFF	TGTGCCAGCAGGGGGCGGGGCGCGAGGAGTGAAGCTTTCTTT
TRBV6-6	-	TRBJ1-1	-	CASSLSNTEAFF	TGTGCCAGCAGTCTCTCGAACACTGAAGCTTTCTTT
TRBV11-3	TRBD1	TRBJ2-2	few	CASSLGTGNTGELFF	TGTGCCAGCAGCTTAGGGACAGGGAACACCGGGGAGCTGTTTTTT
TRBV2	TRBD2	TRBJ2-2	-	CASSPGLAGDPPGELFF	TGTGCCAGCAGTCCGGGACTAGCGGGAGACCCCCCCGGGGAGCTGTTTTTT
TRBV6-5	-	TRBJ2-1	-	CASTSYNEQFF	TGTGCCAGCACCAGTTACAATGAGCAGTTCTTC
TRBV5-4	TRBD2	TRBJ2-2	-	CASSPGLAGAAGELFF	TGTGCCAGCAGCCCCGGACTAGCGGGAGCAGCTGGGGAGCTGTTTTTT
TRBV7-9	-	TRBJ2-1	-	CASSLDGTYNEQFF	TGTGCCAGCAGCTTAGACGGGACCTACAATGAGCAGTTCTTC
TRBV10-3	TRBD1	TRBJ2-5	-	CAIRDSDRDKEETQYF	TGTGCCATCAGAGACTCGGACAGGGACAAGGAAGAGACCCAGTACTTC
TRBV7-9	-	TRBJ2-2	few	CASGGGQYTGELFF	TGTGCCAGTGGCGGCGGGCAATACACCGGGGAGCTGTTTTTT
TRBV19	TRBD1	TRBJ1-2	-	CASSGTGDLRLKGYTF	TGTGCCAGTAGTGGGACAGGTGACCTCAGATTGAAAGGCTACACCTTC
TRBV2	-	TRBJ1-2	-	CASTTDGATNYGYTF	TGTGCCAGCACTACGGACGGTGCTACTAACTATGGCTACACCTTC
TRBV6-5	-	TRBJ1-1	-	CASSRAHEAFF	TGTGCCAGCAGTCGAGCCCATGAGGCTTTCTTT
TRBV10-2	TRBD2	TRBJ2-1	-	CASSMAGGAYNEQFF	TGCGCCAGCAGTATGGCGGGAGGGGCCTACAATGAGCAGTTCTTC
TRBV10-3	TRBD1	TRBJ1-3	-	CATWDSNSGNTIYF	TGTGCCACCTGGGACAGTAACTCTGGAAACACCATATATTTT
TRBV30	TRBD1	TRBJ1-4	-	CAWSVGQGLEKLFF	TGTGCCTGGAGTGTTGGACAGGGACTTGAAAAACTGTTTTTT
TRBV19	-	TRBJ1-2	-	CASSITGPYGYTF	TGTGCCAGTAGTATCACAGGGCCCTATGGCTACACCTTC
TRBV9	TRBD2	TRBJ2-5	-	CASSPGLAEETQYF	TGTGCCAGCAGCCCGGGACTAGCGGAAGAGACCCAGTACTTC
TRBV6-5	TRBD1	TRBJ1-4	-	CASSYSTGDVEKLFF	TGTGCCAGCAGTTACTCCACAGGGGATGTCGAAAAACTGTTTTTT
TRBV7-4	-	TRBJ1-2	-	CASSLGGGGGYGYTF	TGTGCCAGCAGCTTGGGCGGTGGAGGGGGATATGGCTACACCTTC
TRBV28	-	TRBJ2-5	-	CASSLLAPKETQYF	TGTGCCAGCAGTTTACTCGCGCCCAAAGAGACCCAGTACTTC
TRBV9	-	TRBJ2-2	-	CASSVVGGTVNTGELFF	TGTGCCAGCAGCGTAGTAGGGGGGACTGTGAACACCGGGGAGCTGTTTTTT
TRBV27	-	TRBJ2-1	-	CASSPLGSSYNEQFF	TGTGCCAGCAGTCCCCTCGGGAGCTCCTACAATGAGCAGTTCTTC